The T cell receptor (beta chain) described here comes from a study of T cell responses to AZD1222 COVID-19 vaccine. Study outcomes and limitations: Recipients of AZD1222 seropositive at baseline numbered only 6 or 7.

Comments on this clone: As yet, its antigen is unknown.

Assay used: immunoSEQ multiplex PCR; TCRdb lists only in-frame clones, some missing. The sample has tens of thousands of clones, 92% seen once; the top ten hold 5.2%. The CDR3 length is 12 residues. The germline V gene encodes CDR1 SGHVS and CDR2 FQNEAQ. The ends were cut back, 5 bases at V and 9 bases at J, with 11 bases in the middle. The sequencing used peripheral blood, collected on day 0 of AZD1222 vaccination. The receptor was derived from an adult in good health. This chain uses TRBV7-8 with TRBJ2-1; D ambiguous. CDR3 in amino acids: CASSRNWVEQFF. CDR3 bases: TGTGCCAGCAGCCGTAACTGGGTTGAGCAGTTCTTC. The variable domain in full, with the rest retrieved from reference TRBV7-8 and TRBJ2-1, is GAGVSQSPRYKVAKRGQDVALRCDPISGHVSLFWYQQALGQGPEFLTYFQNEAQLDKSGLPSDRFFAERPEGSVSTLKIQRTQQEDSAVYLCASSRNWVEQFFGPGTRLTVL.